This T cell receptor (beta chain) appears in the sequencing data of a study of blood T cell repertoires in COVID-19. Study context: The analysed material was cDNA or gDNA that came from T cells, B-cell-depleted T cells, or PBMCs.

Per the original methods: From reference gene primer amplification, estimates of nucleated cell counts were derived. Here immunoSEQ multiplex PCR was the method, and the copy in TCRdb shows in-frame clones only, minus some. That table gives V, J and clone size, and the DNA gave D and trimming. The profile shows around 140,000 clones, approximately 88% of them singletons. This TCR came from a human donor in a cohort sampled during active COVID-19. The sample taken for sequencing was peripheral blood.

The CDR3 bases are TGTGCCAGCAGTAACGTCAGCTCCTACAATGAGCAGTTCTTC. Its translation is CASSNVSSYNEQFF. The rearrangement uses TRBV7-3 and TRBJ2-1; D unclear. Germline V gene data show CDR1 as SGHTA and CDR2 as FQGTGA. V lost 6 bases and J 0 bases, leaving 9 bases between the germline ends. The CDR3 consists of 14 residues.